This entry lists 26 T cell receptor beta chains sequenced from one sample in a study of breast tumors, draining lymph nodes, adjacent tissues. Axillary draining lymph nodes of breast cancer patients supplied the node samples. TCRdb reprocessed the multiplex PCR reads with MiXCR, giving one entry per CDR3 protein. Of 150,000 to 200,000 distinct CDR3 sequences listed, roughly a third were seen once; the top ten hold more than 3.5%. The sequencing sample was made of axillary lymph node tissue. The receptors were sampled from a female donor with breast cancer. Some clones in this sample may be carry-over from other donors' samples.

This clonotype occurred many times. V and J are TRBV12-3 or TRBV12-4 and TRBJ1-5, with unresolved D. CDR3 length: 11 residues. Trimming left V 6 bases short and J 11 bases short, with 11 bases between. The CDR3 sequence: CASSLGGAQHF. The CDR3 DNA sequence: TGTGCCAGCAGCCTGGGTGGGGCCCAGCATTTT.

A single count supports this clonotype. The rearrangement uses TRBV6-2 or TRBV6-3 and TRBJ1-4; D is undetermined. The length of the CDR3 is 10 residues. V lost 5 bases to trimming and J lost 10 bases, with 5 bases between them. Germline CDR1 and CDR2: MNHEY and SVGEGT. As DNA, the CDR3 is TGTGCCAGCAGTCATGGAAAACTGTTTTTT. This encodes CASSHGKLFF.

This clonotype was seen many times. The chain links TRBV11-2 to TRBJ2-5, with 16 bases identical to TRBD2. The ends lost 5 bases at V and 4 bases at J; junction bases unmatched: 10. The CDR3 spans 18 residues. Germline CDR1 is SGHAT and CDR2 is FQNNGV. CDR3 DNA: TGTGCCAGCAGCCAGGGACTAGCGGGAGGGAACCCTTTAGAGACCCAGTACTTC. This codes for CASSQGLAGGNPLETQYF.

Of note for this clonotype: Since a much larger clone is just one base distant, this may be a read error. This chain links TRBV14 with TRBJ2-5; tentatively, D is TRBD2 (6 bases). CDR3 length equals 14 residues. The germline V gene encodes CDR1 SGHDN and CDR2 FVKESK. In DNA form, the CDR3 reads TGTGCCAGCAGCCTCATGGGGACTGGAGAGACCCAGTCCTTC. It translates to CASSLMGTGETQSF.

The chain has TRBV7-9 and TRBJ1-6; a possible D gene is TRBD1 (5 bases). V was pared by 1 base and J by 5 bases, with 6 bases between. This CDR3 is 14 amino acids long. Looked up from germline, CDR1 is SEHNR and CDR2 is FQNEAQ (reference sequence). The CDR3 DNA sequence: TGTGCCAGCAGCTTAGAGGGGCATAATTCACCCCTCCACTTT. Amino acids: CASSLEGHNSPLHF.

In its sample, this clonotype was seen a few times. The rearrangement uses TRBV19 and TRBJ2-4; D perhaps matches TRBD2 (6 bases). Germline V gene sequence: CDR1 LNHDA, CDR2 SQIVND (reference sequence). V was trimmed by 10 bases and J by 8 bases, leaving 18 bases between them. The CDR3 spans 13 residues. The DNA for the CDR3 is TGTGCCACCACCGGGACTGTGAAGGACATTCAGTACTTC. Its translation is CATTGTVKDIQYF. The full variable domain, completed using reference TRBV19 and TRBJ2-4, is DGGITQSPKYLFRKEGQNVTLSCEQNLNHDAMYWYRQDPGQGLRLIYYSQIVNDFQKGDIAEGYSVSREKKESFPLTVTSAQKNPTAFYLCATTGTVKDIQYFGAGTRLSVL.

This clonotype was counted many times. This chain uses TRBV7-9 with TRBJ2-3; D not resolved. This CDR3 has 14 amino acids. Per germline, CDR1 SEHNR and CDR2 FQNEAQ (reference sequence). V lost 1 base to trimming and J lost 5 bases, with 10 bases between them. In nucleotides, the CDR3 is TGTGCCAGCAGCTTAGAGACCAGGCAAGATACGCAGTATTTT. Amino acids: CASSLETRQDTQYF.

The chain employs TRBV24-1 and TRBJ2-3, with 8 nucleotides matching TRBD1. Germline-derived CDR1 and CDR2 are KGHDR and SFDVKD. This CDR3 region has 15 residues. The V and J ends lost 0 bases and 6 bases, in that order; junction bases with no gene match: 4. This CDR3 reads CATSDLPQGADTQYF. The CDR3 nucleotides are TGTGCCACCAGTGATTTGCCCCAGGGGGCGGATACGCAGTATTTT.

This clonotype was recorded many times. The CDR3 here is CASSPPQAGYGYTF. The DNA for the CDR3 is TGTGCCAGTAGCCCCCCCCAGGCCGGCTATGGCTACACCTTC. J is TRBJ1-2 and V is TRBV19, with D unresolved. The CDR3 is 14 residues long. Germline lookup yields CDR1 LNHDA and CDR2 SQIVND (reference sequence). V was trimmed by 6 bases and J by 4 bases, leaving 15 bases between them.

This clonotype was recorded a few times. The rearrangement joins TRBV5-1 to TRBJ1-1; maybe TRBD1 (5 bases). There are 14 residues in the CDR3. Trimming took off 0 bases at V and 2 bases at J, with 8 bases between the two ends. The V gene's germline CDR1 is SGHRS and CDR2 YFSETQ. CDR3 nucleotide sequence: TGCGCCAGCAGCTTGGTTCAGGGCAACACTGAAGCTTTCTTT. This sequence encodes CASSLVQGNTEAFF.

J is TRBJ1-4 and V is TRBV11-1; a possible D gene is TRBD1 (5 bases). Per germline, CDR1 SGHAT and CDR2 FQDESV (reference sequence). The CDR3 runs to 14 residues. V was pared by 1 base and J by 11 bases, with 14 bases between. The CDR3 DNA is TGTGCCAGCAGCTTAGGACACAGGCGAACGAAACTGTTTTTT. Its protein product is CASSLGHRRTKLFF.

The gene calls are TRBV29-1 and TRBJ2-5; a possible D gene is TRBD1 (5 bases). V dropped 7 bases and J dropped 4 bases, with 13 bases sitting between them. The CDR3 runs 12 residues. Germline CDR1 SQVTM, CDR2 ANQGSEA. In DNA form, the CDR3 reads TGCAGCGGAGCAGGGTCGGCAGAGACCCAGTACTTC. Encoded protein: CSGAGSAETQYF. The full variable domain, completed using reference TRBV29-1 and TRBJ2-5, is SAVISQKPSRDICQRGTSLTIQCQVDSQVTMMFWYRQQPGQSLTLIATANQGSEATYESGFVIDKFPISRPNLTFSTLTVSNMSPEDSSIYLCSGAGSAETQYFGPGTRLLVL.

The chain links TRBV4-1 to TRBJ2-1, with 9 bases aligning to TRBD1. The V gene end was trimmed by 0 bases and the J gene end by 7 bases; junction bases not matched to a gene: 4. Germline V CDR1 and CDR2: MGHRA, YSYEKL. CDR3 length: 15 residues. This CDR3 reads CASSQDYRGRNEQFF. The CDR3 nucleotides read TGCGCCAGCAGCCAAGACTACAGGGGGCGAAATGAGCAGTTCTTC.

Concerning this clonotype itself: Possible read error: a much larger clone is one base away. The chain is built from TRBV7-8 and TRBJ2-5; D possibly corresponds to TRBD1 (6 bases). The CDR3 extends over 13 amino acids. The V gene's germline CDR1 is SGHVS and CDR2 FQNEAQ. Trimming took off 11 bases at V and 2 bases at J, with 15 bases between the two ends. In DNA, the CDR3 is TGTGCCGGCGGAAGACAGGCACAAGAGACCCAGTACTTC. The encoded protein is CAGGRQAQETQYF.

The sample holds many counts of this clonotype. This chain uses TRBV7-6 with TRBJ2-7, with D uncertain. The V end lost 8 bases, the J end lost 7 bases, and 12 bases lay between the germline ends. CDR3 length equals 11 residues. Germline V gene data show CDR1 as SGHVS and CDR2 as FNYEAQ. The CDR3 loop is CASGSYSEQYF. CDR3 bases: TGTGCCAGCGGGTCCTACTCGGAGCAGTACTTC.

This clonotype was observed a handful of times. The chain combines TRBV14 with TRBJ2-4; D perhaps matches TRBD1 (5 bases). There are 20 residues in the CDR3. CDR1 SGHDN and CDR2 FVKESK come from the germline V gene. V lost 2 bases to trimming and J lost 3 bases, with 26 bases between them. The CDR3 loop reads CASSQTLRGKSSRGKNIQYF. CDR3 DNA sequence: TGTGCCAGCAGCCAAACCCTAAGGGGAAAGAGCTCCCGAGGCAAAAACATTCAGTACTTC. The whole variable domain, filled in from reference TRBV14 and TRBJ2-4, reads EAGVTQFPSHSVIEKGQTVTLRCDPISGHDNLYWYRRVMGKEIKFLLHFVKESKQDESGMPNNRFLAERTGGTYSTLKVQPAELEDSGVYFCASSQTLRGKSSRGKNIQYFGAGTRLSVL.

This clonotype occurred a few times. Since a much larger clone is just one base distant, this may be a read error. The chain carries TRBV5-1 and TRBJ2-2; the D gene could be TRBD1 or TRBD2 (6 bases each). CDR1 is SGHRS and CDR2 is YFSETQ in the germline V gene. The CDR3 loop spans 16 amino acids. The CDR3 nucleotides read TGCGCCAGCAGCTTGGTTTGGAGGGGGAACGCCGGGGAGCTGTTTTTT. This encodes CASSLVWRGNAGELFF. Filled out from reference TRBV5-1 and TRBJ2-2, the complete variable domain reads KAGVTQTPRYLIKTRGQQVTLSCSPISGHRSVSWYQQTPGQGLQFLFEYFSETQRNKGNFPGRFSGRQFSNSRSEMNVSTLELGDSALYLCASSLVWRGNAGELFFGEGSRLTVL.

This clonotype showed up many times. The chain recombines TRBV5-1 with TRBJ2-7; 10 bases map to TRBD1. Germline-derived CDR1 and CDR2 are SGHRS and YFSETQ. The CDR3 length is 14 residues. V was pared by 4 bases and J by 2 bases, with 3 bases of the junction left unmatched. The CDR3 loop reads CASSRTGGPYEQYF. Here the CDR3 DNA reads TGCGCCAGCAGCAGGACAGGGGGTCCCTACGAGCAGTACTTC.

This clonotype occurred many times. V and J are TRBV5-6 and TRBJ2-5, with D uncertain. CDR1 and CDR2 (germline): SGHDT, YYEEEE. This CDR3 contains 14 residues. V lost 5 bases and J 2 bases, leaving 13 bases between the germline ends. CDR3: CASRTATLQETQYF. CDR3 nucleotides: TGTGCCAGCAGGACGGCGACGCTACAAGAGACCCAGTACTTC.

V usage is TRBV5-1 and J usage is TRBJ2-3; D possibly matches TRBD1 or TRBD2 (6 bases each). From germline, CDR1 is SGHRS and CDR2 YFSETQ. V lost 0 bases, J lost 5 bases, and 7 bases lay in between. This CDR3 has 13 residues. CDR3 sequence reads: CASSLEGGDTQYF. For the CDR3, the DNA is TGCGCCAGCAGCTTGGAGGGGGGAGATACGCAGTATTTT.

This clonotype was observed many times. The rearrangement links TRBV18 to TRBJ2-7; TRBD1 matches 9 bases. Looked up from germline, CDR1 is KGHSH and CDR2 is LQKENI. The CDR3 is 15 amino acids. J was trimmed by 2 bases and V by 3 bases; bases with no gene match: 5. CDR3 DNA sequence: TGTGCCAGCTCACCTGGGACAGGGCCCCCCTACGAGCAGTACTTC. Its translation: CASSPGTGPPYEQYF. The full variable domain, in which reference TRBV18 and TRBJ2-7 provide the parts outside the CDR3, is NAGVMQNPRHLVRRRGQEARLRCSPMKGHSHVYWYRQLPEEGLKFMVYLQKENIIDESGMPKERFSAEFPKEGPSILRIQQVVRGDSAAYFCASSPGTGPPYEQYFGPGTRLTVT.

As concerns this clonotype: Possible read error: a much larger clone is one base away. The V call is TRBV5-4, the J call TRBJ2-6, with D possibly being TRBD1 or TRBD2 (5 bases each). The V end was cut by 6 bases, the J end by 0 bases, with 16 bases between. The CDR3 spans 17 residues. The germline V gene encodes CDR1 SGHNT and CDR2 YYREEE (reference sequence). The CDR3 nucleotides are TGTGCCAGCACCCCGGGGCAGGCGTTCTCTGGGGCCAACGTCCTGACTTTC. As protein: CASTPGQAFSGANVLTF.

The CDR3 nucleotides read TGTGCCAGCAGCGTAGAGGGATTCACAGATACGCAGTATTTT. It encodes CASSVEGFTDTQYF. This chain connects TRBV9 to TRBJ2-3; D is unresolved. The V end lost 0 bases, the J end lost 2 bases, and 7 bases lay between the germline ends. Germline V CDR1 and CDR2: SGDLS, YYNGEE. The CDR3 sequence is 14 residues long.

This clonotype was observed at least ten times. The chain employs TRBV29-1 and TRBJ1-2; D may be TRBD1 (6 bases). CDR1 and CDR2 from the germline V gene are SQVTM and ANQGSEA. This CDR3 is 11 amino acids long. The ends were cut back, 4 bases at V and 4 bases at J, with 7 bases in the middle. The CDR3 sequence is CSVGGAYGYTF. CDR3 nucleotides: TGCAGCGTTGGGGGGGCCTATGGCTACACCTTC. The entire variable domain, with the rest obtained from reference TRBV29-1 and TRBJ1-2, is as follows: SAVISQKPSRDICQRGTSLTIQCQVDSQVTMMFWYRQQPGQSLTLIATANQGSEATYESGFVIDKFPISRPNLTFSTLTVSNMSPEDSSIYLCSVGGAYGYTFGSGTRLTVV.

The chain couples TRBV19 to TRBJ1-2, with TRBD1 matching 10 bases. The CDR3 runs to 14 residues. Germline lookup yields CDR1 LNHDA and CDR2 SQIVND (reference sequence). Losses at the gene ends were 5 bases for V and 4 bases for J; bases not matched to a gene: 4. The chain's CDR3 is CASSSTGGSYGYTF. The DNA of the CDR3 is TGTGCCAGTAGTTCGACAGGGGGCAGCTATGGCTACACCTTC. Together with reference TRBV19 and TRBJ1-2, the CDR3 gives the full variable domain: DGGITQSPKYLFRKEGQNVTLSCEQNLNHDAMYWYRQDPGQGLRLIYYSQIVNDFQKGDIAEGYSVSREKKESFPLTVTSAQKNPTAFYLCASSSTGGSYGYTFGSGTRLTVV.

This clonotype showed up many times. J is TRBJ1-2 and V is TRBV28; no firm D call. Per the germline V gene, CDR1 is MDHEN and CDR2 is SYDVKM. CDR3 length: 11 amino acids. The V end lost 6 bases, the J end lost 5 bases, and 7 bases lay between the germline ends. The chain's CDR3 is CASRGLYGYTF. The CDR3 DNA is TGTGCCAGCAGGGGGTTGTATGGCTACACCTTC.